The next 20 T cell receptor beta chains were all read from a single sample in a study of T cells in women clearing cervical HPV infection. The protocol was immunoSEQ multiplex PCR, while the TCRdb copy is restricted to in-frame clones and leaves out a portion. Reported are around 16,000 clones; the ten largest clones contain 7.2%. The sample taken for sequencing was blood buffy coat. The receptors were sampled from a woman aged 18-70 years with a cervical HPV16 infection that either progressed to CIN3+ or cleared (not recorded which).

Worth noting for this clone: The read is 3 residues too short to cover the CDR3 end, so that end is filled in from the germline J gene. V gene TRBV18 combines with J gene TRBJ1-3; D remains ambiguous. Germline V gene lookup returns CDR1 KGHSH and CDR2 LQKENI. The CDR3 totals 15 residues. The V and J ends lost 4 bases and 0 bases respectively, with 10 bases between them. CDR3 bases read: TGTGCCAGCTCACGAGGCAGGAACTCTGGAAACACC. Protein product: CASSRGRNSGNT. The complete CDR3 protein is CASSRGRNSGNTIYF. The full variable domain, with the rest looked up from reference TRBV18 and TRBJ1-3, is NAGVMQNPRHLVRRRGQEARLRCSPMKGHSHVYWYRQLPEEGLKFMVYLQKENIIDESGMPKERFSAEFPKEGPSILRIQQVVRGDSAAYFCASSRGRNSGNTIYFGEGSWLTVV.

CDR3 sequence: CASSLAREQPQHF. The sequenced part of the CDR3 DNA is TGTGCCAGCAGCTTAGCCAGGGAACAGCCC. J is TRBJ1-5 and V is TRBV7-2; the D gene is possibly TRBD1 (5 bases). The read is 3 residues too short to cover the CDR3 end, so that end is filled in from the germline J gene. V was cut by 0 bases and J by 7 bases, with 7 bases left in between. Germline-derived CDR1 and CDR2 are SGHTA and FQGNSA. The CDR3 length is 13 residues.

A word on this clone: The CDR3 end lies 3 residues beyond the end of the read and is filled in from the germline J gene. V usage is TRBV5-1 and J usage is TRBJ2-1; 8 bases match TRBD1. The CDR3 is 16 residues long. Looked up from germline, CDR1 is SGHRS and CDR2 is YFSETQ. The V and J ends lost 4 bases and 1 base, in that order; junction bases with no gene match: 7. CDR3 region: CASSLPGQGSYNEQFF. The sequenced part of the CDR3 DNA is TGCGCCAGCAGCCTCCCCGGACAGGGTTCCTACAATGAG.

About this clone itself: Read coverage stops 3 residues before the CDR3 terminus; the germline J gene supplies the remainder. This chain connects TRBV27 to TRBJ2-7; maybe TRBD1 (5 bases). Germline CDR1 MNHEY, CDR2 SMNVEV (reference sequence). There are 14 residues in the CDR3. Trimming left V 1 base short and J 5 bases short, with 12 bases between. CDR3 protein: CASSLLGRAHEQYF. Incomplete CDR3 DNA: TGTGCCAGCAGTTTATTAGGCAGGGCCCACGAG.

About this clone: The CDR3 end falls 3 residues outside the read, so it is completed with the germline J gene. The chain couples TRBV28 to TRBJ2-5; possible D gene TRBD1, 6 bases. The CDR3 contains 18 residues. Per germline, CDR1 MDHEN and CDR2 SYDVKM. Trimming stripped 6 bases from V and 5 bases from J, with 28 bases between. Here the CDR3 reads CASSSTGAGTPIGETQYF. Partial CDR3 DNA: TGTGCCAGCAGCTCGACGGGTGCCGGGACACCCATTGGGGAGACC.

In the case of this clone: The read ends 3 residues early relative to the CDR3; the germline J gene fills the gap. The chain joins TRBV7-2 to TRBJ2-7, with D possibly TRBD1 on 5 matching bases. Germline values: CDR1 SGHTA, CDR2 FQGNSA. V was clipped by 5 bases and J by 4 bases, with 18 bases between them. The CDR3 length is 15 residues. The sequenced part of the CDR3 DNA is TGTGCCAGCAGCCCACGGTTAGGGGCGATATACGAG. It specifies CASSPRLGAIYE. Given in full, the CDR3 is CASSPRLGAIYEQYF.

Note on this clone: The read comes to an end 3 residues before the CDR3 does, leaving the germline J gene to fill in the end. This chain links TRBV6-2 or TRBV6-3 with TRBJ2-6, with no clear D. The V gene's germline CDR1 is MNHEY and CDR2 SVGEGT. V was clipped by 6 bases and J by 2 bases, with 14 bases between them. The CDR3 runs 16 residues. The CDR3 region is CASSPDNPPGANVLTF. Partial CDR3 DNA: TGTGCCAGCAGCCCTGACAACCCCCCTGGGGCCAACGTC.

With regard to this clone: Coverage ceases 3 residues before the CDR3 finishes, and the germline J gene fills in the end. The V and J genes are TRBV18 and TRBJ1-1; maybe TRBD1 (5 bases). Germline assignment: CDR1 KGHSH and CDR2 LQKENI. This CDR3 is 13 amino acids long. The CDR3 spells CASSAGSSYEAFF. The covered CDR3 bases are TGTGCCAGCTCAGCAGGGAGCTCCTACGAG.

A word on this clone: Coverage ceases 3 residues before the CDR3 finishes, and the germline J gene fills in the end. The chain is built from TRBV5-1 and TRBJ2-7; perhaps TRBD1 as D (5 bases). The germline CDR1 and CDR2 sequences are SGHRS and YFSETQ. The V gene lost 0 bases and the J gene lost 3 bases, with 10 bases spanning the gap. The CDR3 loop spans 14 amino acids. CDR3 DNA (partial): TGCGCCAGCAGCTTGGTGCAGGGTAGCTACGAG. Translation gives CASSLVQGSYE. The whole CDR3 protein reads CASSLVQGSYEQYF.

A remark on this clone: The CDR3 end falls 3 residues outside the read, so it is completed with the germline J gene. This chain links TRBV7-9 with TRBJ1-1, with TRBD1 identical over 8 bases. The length of the CDR3 is 12 residues. The germline V gene has CDR1 SEHNR and CDR2 FQNEAQ (reference sequence). This CDR3 reads CASSWTGYEAFF. Incomplete CDR3 DNA: TGTGCCAGCAGCTGGACAGGGTACGAA.

A note on this clone: Read coverage stops 3 residues before the CDR3 terminus; the germline J gene supplies the remainder. The chain links TRBV9 to TRBJ2-7; D is unresolved. This CDR3 is built from 15 residues. The germline V gene encodes CDR1 SGDLS and CDR2 YYNGEE. V was trimmed by 0 bases and J by 2 bases, leaving 12 bases between them. The CDR3 sequence: CASSVETGSTYEQYF. The sequenced part of the CDR3 DNA is TGTGCCAGCAGCGTAGAAACCGGTAGCACCTACGAG.

Details on this clone: The CDR3 is cut off 3 residues early in the read; its end comes from the germline J gene. J is TRBJ1-2 and V is TRBV7-9; TRBD1 matches at 7 bases. With 7 bases clipped from V and 0 bases from J, the junction kept 8 bases outside the gene matches. CDR3 length equals 15 residues. Germline V CDR1 and CDR2: SEHNR, FQNEAQ (reference sequence). Incomplete CDR3 DNA: TGTGCCAGCACCCGGGGACAGTTCACTAACTATGGC. Protein sequence: CASTRGQFTNYG. The entire CDR3 reads CASTRGQFTNYGYTF.

Of note for this clone: The sequenced fragment ends 3 residues before the CDR3 boundary, so the rest is inferred from the germline J gene. The chain is built from TRBV3-1 (or the pseudogene TRBV3-2) and TRBJ1-5, with D possibly matching TRBD1 (6 bases). Germline assignment: CDR1 LGHDT and CDR2 YNNKEL (reference sequence). This CDR3 region has 18 residues. The germline V and J ends were trimmed by 0 bases and 3 bases, with 18 bases remaining between them. The covered CDR3 bases are TGTGCCAGCAGCCAAGATCTTTTCTCCGGGACATACAATCAGCCC. Its protein is CASSQDLFSGTYNQP. The full CDR3 reads CASSQDLFSGTYNQPQHF.

To note about this clone: With the read ending 3 residues before the CDR3 end, the germline J gene is used to fill in that end. V is TRBV2 and J is TRBJ2-1; D perhaps matches TRBD2 (5 bases). Trimming left V 2 bases short and J 0 bases short, with 8 bases between. Germline CDR1 reads SNHLY; CDR2 reads FYNNEI. The CDR3 is 15 amino acids. CDR3 protein: CASSERGSSYNEQFF. CDR3 DNA (partial): TGTGCCAGCAGTGAACGGGGAAGCTCCTACAATGAG.

A remark on this clone: Read data end 3 residues before the CDR3 end; the end is taken from the germline J gene. V is TRBV2 and J is TRBJ2-7; TRBD1 agrees at 9 bases. The CDR3 is 14 amino acids. The ends lost 4 bases at V and 3 bases at J; junction bases unmatched: 4. Germline assignment: CDR1 SNHLY and CDR2 FYNNEI. The CDR3 protein is CASSAGQGLYEQYF. The sequenced part of the CDR3 DNA is TGTGCCAGCAGTGCGGGACAGGGTCTCTACGAG.

Comments on this clone: Read coverage stops 3 residues before the CDR3 terminus; the germline J gene supplies the remainder. The chain is built from TRBV2 and TRBJ1-2; 12 nucleotides match TRBD1. The CDR3 contains 16 residues. Germline values: CDR1 SNHLY, CDR2 FYNNEI. The sequenced part of the CDR3 DNA is TGTGCCAGCAGCCGCATCCGGGACAGGGGGCAGGAGGGC. Translated, it gives CASSRIRDRGQEG. The complete CDR3 sequence is CASSRIRDRGQEGYTF.

A remark on this clone: The CDR3 goes on 3 residues after the read ends, and that part is filled in from the germline J gene. This rearrangement joins TRBV5-1 to TRBJ1-1; D possibly corresponds to TRBD1 (5 bases). The CDR3 runs 14 residues. V lost 0 bases and J lost 4, with 10 bases in between. CDR1 is SGHRS, CDR2 YFSETQ, per germline. CDR3 amino acids: CASSLAGGGTEAFF. Partial CDR3 DNA: TGCGCCAGCAGCTTGGCGGGGGGGGGCACTGAA.

As for this clone: The read terminates 3 residues before the CDR3 end, so the remaining end is supplied by the germline J gene. V is TRBV10-3 and J is TRBJ2-7; 10 nucleotides match TRBD1. The germline V gene encodes CDR1 ENHRY and CDR2 SYGVKD. V lost 2 bases to trimming and J lost 2 bases; unmatched junction nucleotides: 0. This CDR3 has 14 amino acids. CDR3 amino acids: CAISEGQGAYEQYF. CDR3 DNA, as far as it was read: TGTGCCATCAGTGAGGGACAGGGGGCCTACGAG.

As concerns this clone: Its ends do not fully match the called genes, so a read error is possible. From the germline J gene comes the end of the CDR3, since the read stops 3 residues before it. The chain uses TRBV2 and TRBJ2-5; 7 nucleotides align to TRBD1. The germline V gene has CDR1 SNHLY and CDR2 FYNNEI. This CDR3 comprises 13 residues. CDR3 DNA (partial): TGTGCCAGCAGGGAAGGGGGCGAGGAGACC. Translated: CASREGGEET. The entire CDR3 protein reads CASREGGEETQYF.

Remarks on this clone: With the read ending 3 residues before the CDR3 end, the germline J gene is used to fill in that end. This chain uses TRBV30 with TRBJ1-1; 8 nucleotides match TRBD1. This CDR3 has 15 residues. Germline V gene sequence: CDR1 GTSNPN, CDR2 SVGIG (reference sequence). CDR3 protein: CAWSGDRQGADTAFF. The DNA read from the CDR3 is TGTGCCTGGAGTGGAGACCGCCAGGGGGCAGATACG.